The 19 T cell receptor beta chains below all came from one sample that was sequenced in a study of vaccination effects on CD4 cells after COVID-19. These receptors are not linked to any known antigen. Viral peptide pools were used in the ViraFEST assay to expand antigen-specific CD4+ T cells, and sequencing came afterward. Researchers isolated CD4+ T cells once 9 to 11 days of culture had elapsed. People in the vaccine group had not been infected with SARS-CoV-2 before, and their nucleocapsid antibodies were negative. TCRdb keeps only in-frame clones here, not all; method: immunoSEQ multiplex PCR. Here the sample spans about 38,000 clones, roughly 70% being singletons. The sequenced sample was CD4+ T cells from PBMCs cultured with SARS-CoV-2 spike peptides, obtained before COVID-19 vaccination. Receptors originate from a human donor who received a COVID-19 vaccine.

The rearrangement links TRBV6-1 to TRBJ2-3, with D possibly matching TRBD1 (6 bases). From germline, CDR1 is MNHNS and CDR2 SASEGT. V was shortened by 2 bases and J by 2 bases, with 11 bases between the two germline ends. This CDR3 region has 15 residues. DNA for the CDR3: TGTGCCAGCAGTGAATTTCAGGGGCCCACAGATACGCAGTATTTT. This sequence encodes CASSEFQGPTDTQYF.

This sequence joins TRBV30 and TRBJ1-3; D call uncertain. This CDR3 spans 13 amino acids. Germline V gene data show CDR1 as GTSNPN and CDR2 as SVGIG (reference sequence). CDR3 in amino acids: CATGKILGNTIYF. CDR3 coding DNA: TGTGCGACCGGGAAGATTTTAGGAAACACCATATATTTT. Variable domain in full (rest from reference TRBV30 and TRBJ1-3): SQTIHQWPATLVQPVGSPLSLECTVEGTSNPNLYWYRQAAGRGLQLLFYSVGIGQISSEVPQNLSASRPQDRQFILSSKKLLLSDSGFYLCATGKILGNTIYFGEGSWLTVV.

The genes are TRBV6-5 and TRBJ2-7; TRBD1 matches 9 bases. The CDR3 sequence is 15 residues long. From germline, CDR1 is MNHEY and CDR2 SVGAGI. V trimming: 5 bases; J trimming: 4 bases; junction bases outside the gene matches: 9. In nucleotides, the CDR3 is TGTGCCAGCAGTAGAGCCGGGACAGGGAGTTACGAGCAGTACTTC. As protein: CASSRAGTGSYEQYF.

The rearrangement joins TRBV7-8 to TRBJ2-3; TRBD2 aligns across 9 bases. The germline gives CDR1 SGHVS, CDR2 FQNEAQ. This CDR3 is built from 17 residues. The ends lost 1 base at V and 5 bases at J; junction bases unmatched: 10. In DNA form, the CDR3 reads TGTGCCAGCAGCTTAGGTCCAAGAGTTAGCGGGGGAGATACGCAGTATTTT. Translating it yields CASSLGPRVSGGDTQYF.

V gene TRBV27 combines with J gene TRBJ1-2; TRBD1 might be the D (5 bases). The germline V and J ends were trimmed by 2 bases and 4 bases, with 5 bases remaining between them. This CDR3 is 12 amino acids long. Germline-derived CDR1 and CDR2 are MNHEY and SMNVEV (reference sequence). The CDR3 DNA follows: TGTGCCAGCAGTTTACAGGGCTATGGCTACACCTTC. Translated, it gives CASSLQGYGYTF.

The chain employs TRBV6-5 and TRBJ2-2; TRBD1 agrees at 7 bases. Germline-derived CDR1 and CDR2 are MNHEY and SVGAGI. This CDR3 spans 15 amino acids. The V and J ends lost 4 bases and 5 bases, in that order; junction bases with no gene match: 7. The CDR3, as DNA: TGTGCCAGCAGTTTAACAGGGGCCTGGACCGGGGAGCTGTTTTTT. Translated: CASSLTGAWTGELFF.

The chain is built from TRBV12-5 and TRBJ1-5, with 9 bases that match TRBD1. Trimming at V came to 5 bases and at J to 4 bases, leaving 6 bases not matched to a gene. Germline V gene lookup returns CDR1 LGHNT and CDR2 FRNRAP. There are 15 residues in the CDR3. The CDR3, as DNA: TGTGCTAGTGGTGAAGGGACAGGGCCAAATCAGCCCCAGCATTTT. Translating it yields CASGEGTGPNQPQHF.

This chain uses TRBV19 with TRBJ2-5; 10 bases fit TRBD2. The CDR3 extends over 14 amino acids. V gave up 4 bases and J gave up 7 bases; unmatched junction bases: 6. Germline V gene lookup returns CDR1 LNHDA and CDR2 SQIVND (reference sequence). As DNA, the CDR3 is TGTGCCAGTAGTAAGGGACTAGCGCAGGGGACCCAGTACTTC. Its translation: CASSKGLAQGTQYF.

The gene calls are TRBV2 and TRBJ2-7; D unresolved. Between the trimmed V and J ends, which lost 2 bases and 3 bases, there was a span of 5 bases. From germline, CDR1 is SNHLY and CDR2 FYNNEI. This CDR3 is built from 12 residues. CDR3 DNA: TGTGCCAGCAGTGAATACGGCTACGAGCAGTACTTC. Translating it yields CASSEYGYEQYF.

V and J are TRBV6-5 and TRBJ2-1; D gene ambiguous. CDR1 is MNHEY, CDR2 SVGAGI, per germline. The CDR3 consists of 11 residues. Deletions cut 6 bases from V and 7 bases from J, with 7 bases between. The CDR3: CASSGWNEQFF. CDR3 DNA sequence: TGTGCCAGCAGCGGATGGAATGAGCAGTTCTTC.

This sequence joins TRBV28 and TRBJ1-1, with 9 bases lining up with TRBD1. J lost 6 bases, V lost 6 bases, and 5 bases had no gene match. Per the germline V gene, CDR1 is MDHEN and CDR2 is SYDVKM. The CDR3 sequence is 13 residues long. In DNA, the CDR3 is TGTGCCAGCAGGCTACAGGGGGCCGCTGAAGCTTTCTTT. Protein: CASRLQGAAEAFF.

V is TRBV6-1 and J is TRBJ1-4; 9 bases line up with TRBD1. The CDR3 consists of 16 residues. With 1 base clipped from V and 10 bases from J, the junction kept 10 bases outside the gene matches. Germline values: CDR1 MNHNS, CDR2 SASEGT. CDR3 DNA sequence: TGTGCCAGCAGTGAAGGGACAGGGGCGCGATCGGGAAAACTGTTTTTT. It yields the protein CASSEGTGARSGKLFF.

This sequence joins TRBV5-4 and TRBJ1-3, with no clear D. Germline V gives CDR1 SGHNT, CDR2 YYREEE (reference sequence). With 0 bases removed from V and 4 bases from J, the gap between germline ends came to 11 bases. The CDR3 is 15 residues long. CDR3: CASSLDGRNGNTIYF. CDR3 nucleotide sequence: TGTGCCAGCAGCTTGGACGGAAGGAACGGAAACACCATATATTTT.

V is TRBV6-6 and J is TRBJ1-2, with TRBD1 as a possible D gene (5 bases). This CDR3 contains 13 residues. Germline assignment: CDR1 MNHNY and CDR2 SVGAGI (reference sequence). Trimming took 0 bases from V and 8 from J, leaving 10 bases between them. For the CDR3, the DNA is TGTGCCAGCAGTTACTCGAAGGGACCGGGCTACACCTTC. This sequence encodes CASSYSKGPGYTF.

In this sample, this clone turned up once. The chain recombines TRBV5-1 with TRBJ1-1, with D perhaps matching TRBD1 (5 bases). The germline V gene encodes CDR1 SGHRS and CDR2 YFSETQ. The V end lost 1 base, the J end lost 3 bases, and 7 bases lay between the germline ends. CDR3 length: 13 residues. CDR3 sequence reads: CASSLKTDTEAFF. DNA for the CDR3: TGCGCCAGCAGCTTGAAGACAGACACTGAAGCTTTCTTT. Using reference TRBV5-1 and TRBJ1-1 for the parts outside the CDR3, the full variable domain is KAGVTQTPRYLIKTRGQQVTLSCSPISGHRSVSWYQQTPGQGLQFLFEYFSETQRNKGNFPGRFSGRQFSNSRSEMNVSTLELGDSALYLCASSLKTDTEAFFGQGTRLTVV.

CDR3: CASSLTGGADEQYF. DNA of the CDR3: TGTGCCAGTAGTTTGACAGGGGGCGCGGACGAGCAGTACTTC. This rearrangement joins TRBV19 to TRBJ2-7; 10 bases agree with TRBD1. The CDR3 runs to 14 residues. Germline V gives CDR1 LNHDA, CDR2 SQIVND (reference sequence). The V and J ends lost 5 bases and 5 bases, in that order; junction bases with no gene match: 6.

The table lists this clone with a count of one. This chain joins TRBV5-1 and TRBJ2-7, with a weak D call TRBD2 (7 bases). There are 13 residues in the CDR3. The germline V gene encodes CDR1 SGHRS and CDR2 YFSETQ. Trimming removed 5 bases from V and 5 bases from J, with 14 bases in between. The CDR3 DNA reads TGCGCCAGCAGTCTCCGGGGGGCTCACGAGCAGTACTTC. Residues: CASSLRGAHEQYF. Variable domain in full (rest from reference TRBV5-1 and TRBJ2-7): KAGVTQTPRYLIKTRGQQVTLSCSPISGHRSVSWYQQTPGQGLQFLFEYFSETQRNKGNFPGRFSGRQFSNSRSEMNVSTLELGDSALYLCASSLRGAHEQYFGPGTRLTVT.

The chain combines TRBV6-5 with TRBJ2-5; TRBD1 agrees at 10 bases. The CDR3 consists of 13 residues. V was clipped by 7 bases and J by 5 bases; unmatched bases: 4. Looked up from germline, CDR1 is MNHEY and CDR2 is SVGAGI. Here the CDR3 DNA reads TGTGCCAGCACTCGGGGACAGGGGGAGACCCAGTACTTC. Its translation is CASTRGQGETQYF.

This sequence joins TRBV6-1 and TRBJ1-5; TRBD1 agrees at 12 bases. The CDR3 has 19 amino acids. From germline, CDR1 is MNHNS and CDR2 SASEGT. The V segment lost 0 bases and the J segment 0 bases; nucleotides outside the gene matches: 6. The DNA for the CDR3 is TGTGCCAGCAGTGAAGCGGGACAGGGGGCGATTTATAGCAATCAGCCCCAGCATTTT. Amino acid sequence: CASSEAGQGAIYSNQPQHF.